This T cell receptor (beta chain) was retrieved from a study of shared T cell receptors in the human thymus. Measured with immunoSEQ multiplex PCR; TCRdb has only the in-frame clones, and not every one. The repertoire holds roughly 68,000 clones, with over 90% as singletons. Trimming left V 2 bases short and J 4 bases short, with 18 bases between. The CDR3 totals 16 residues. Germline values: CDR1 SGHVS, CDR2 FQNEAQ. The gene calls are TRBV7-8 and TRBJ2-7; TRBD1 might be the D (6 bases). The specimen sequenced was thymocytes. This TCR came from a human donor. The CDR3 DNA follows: TGTGCCAGCAGCTTACTTGAACAGGGAGACGGGTACGAGCAGTACTTC. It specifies CASSLLEQGDGYEQYF. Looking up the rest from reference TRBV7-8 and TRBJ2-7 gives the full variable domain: GAGVSQSPRYKVAKRGQDVALRCDPISGHVSLFWYQQALGQGPEFLTYFQNEAQLDKSGLPSDRFFAERPEGSVSTLKIQRTQQEDSAVYLCASSLLEQGDGYEQYFGPGTRLTVT.